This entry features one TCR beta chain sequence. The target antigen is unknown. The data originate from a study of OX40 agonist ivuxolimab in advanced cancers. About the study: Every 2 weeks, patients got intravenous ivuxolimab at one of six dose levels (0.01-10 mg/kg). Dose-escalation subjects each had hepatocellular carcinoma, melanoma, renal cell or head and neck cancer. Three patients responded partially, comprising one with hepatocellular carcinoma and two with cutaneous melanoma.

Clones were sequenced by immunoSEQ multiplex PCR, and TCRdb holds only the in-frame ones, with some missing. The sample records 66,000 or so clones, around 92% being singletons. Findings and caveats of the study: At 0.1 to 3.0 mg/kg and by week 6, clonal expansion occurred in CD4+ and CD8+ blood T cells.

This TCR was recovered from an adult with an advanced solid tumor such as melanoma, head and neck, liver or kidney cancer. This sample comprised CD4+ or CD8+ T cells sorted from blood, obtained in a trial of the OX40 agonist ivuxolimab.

CDR3 region: CASSPGTAPNGYTF. The DNA of the CDR3 is TGTGCCAGCAGCCCCGGGACAGCGCCTAATGGCTACACCTTC. This chain uses TRBV28 with TRBJ1-2; the match to TRBD1 covers 7 bases. The CDR3 is 14 amino acids. Trimming at V came to 6 bases and at J to 6 bases, leaving 10 bases not matched to a gene. CDR1 is MDHEN and CDR2 is SYDVKM in the germline V gene.